This is a list of T cell receptor beta chains from one sample in a study of CD8+ T cells in alopecia areata. Libraries were prepared by immunoSEQ multiplex PCR; TCRdb keeps only in-frame clonotypes and omits some of them. This repertoire shows over 150,000 clones, approximately 60% found once; its top ten account for 14%. This material consisted of CD4+ T cells sorted from blood, taken at week 24, from a patient treated with tofacitinib. Source of these receptors: a human donor with alopecia areata. The CDR3 runs from the conserved cysteine through the conserved F or W. D genes are given only for firm matches. Rows give clone size only sometimes, using once, few, many, or a class for an expanded clone.

clone_size	v_call	d_call	j_call	cdr3_aa	cdr3_nt
few	TRBV30	.	TRBJ2-4	CAWSVPLKNIQYF	TGTGCCTGGAGTGTACCCCTGAAAAACATTCAGTACTTC
.	TRBV30	.	TRBJ2-7	CAWSPGSYEQYF	TGTGCCTGGAGCCCCGGCTCCTACGAGCAGTACTTC
.	TRBV2	.	TRBJ1-1	CASLQEGNTEAFF	TGTGCCAGCCTTCAGGAGGGGAACACTGAAGCTTTCTTT
.	TRBV7-9	.	TRBJ1-2	CASSLLPWGYTF	TGTGCCAGCAGCTTATTACCTTGGGGCTACACCTTC
once	TRBV19	.	TRBJ1-2	CASSIQTANYGYTF	TGTGCCAGTAGTATCCAGACAGCTAACTATGGCTACACCTTC
.	TRBV5-1	.	TRBJ2-7	CASSPSLGQGFYEQYF	TGCGCCAGCAGCCCTTCCTTGGGGCAGGGGTTCTACGAGCAGTACTTC
.	TRBV29-1	.	TRBJ1-1	CSVQPLIGTEAFF	TGCAGCGTCCAACCTTTGATCGGCACTGAAGCTTTCTTT
once	TRBV15	.	TRBJ1-2	CATSRDIGEGYTF	TGTGCCACCAGCAGAGATATTGGGGAAGGCTACACCTTC
few	TRBV29-1	.	TRBJ1-1	CSASQVANTEAFF	TGCAGCGCCTCACAGGTGGCGAACACTGAAGCTTTCTTT
.	TRBV29-1	TRBD1	TRBJ2-2	CSVDKAGTGTTGELFF	TGCAGCGTTGATAAAGCCGGGACAGGGACAACCGGGGAGCTGTTTTTT
.	TRBV7-7	TRBD2	TRBJ2-5	CASSLEASGGDQETQYF	TGTGCTAGCAGCTTAGAGGCTAGCGGGGGGGACCAAGAGACCCAGTACTTC
.	TRBV29-1	.	TRBJ1-1	CSVPRGSEAFF	TGCAGCGTCCCGAGGGGCTCCGAAGCTTTCTTT
once	TRBV30	.	TRBJ1-1	CAWTDPRGTEAFF	TGTGCCTGGACGGATCCCAGGGGAACTGAAGCTTTCTTT
few	TRBV29-1	.	TRBJ2-7	CSVAGQNTFSYEQYF	TGCAGCGTTGCCGGGCAGAACACGTTCTCCTACGAGCAGTACTTC
once	TRBV7-2	.	TRBJ1-1	CASSLAGQNTEAFF	TGTGCCAGCAGCTTAGCGGGTCAGAACACTGAAGCTTTCTTT
.	TRBV5-6	.	TRBJ2-5	CASSLRRFPFQETQYF	TGTGCCAGCAGCTTGAGGAGGTTCCCGTTTCAAGAGACCCAGTACTTC
.	TRBV4-1	.	TRBJ1-5	CASSRQRNQPQHF	TGCGCCAGCAGCAGACAGAGAAATCAGCCCCAGCATTTT
.	TRBV4-1	.	TRBJ1-6	CASSQVRNSPLHF	TGCGCCAGCAGCCAAGTCAGGAACTCACCCCTCCACTTT
.	TRBV18	TRBD2	TRBJ2-2	CASSPQTSGVLTGELFF	TGTGCCAGCTCACCGCAAACTAGCGGGGTGCTCACCGGGGAGCTGTTTTTT
once	TRBV5-1	TRBD2	TRBJ2-5	CASSYGLAGVIQETQYF	TGCGCCAGCAGCTACGGACTAGCGGGGGTCATTCAAGAGACCCAGTACTTC
.	TRBV4-1	.	TRBJ1-2	CASSHLGVGGYTF	TGCGCCAGCAGCCACTTGGGCGTTGGGGGCTACACCTTC
once	TRBV5-6	.	TRBJ2-2	CASSLPPGELFF	TGTGCCAGCAGCCTCCCCCCCGGGGAGCTGTTTTTT
.	TRBV6-1	TRBD1	TRBJ1-2	CASSPNRGRKFGYTF	TGTGCCAGCAGCCCAAACAGGGGCCGGAAGTTTGGCTACACCTTC
.	TRBV7-2	.	TRBJ2-2	CASSSRHTGELFF	TGTGCCAGCAGCTCCAGGCACACCGGGGAGCTGTTTTTT
few	TRBV5-1	.	TRBJ2-2	CASSYGQPGELFF	TGCGCCAGTTCTTATGGACAGCCCGGGGAGCTGTTTTTT
.	TRBV30	.	TRBJ2-3	CAWNVVGTRTQYF	TGTGCCTGGAACGTGGTGGGGACAAGAACGCAGTATTTT
.	TRBV7-2	TRBD1	TRBJ2-5	CASSLVDRGRIETQYF	TGTGCCAGCAGCTTAGTAGACAGGGGGCGGATAGAGACCCAGTACTTC
.	TRBV27	.	TRBJ2-5	CASRAGGRGETQYF	TGTGCCAGCAGGGCTGGAGGCAGGGGCGAGACCCAGTACTTC
.	TRBV11-2	TRBD1	TRBJ2-5	CASSLWTGGRQETQYF	TGTGCCAGCAGCTTGTGGACAGGGGGTCGGCAAGAGACCCAGTACTTC
.	TRBV29-1	.	TRBJ1-1	CSVEPPGNTEAFF	TGCAGCGTTGAACCCCCAGGGAACACTGAAGCTTTCTTT
.	TRBV10-3	.	TRBJ2-3	CAISGGSSQYF	TGTGCCATCAGTGGGGGTAGTTCGCAGTATTTT
.	TRBV29-1	.	TRBJ1-2	CSVDLGRVYGYTF	TGCAGCGTTGATTTAGGTCGGGTATATGGCTACACCTTC
.	TRBV4-2	.	TRBJ1-1	CASRALGVMNTEAFF	TGTGCCAGCAGAGCCTTGGGGGTTATGAACACTGAAGCTTTCTTT
.	TRBV2	TRBD1	TRBJ2-7	CASGDSPTYEQYF	TGTGCCAGCGGGGACAGCCCAACCTACGAGCAGTACTTC
few	TRBV30	.	TRBJ1-5	CAWSVPGISNQPQHF	TGTGCCTGGAGTGTACCAGGGATCAGCAATCAGCCCCAGCATTTT